The present T cell receptor beta chain was sequenced within a study of blood T cell repertoires in COVID-19. The J segment lost 7 bases and the V segment lost 4 bases, leaving 14 bases of the junction unmatched. Germline V gene lookup returns CDR1 LGHDT and CDR2 YNNKEL (reference sequence). The CDR3 is 18 amino acids. Generated by immunoSEQ multiplex PCR, the TCRdb table keeps only in-frame clones and is missing some. The data show 250,000 or so clones, with 70% to 90% seen just once and about 4% held by the top ten. The V and J genes are TRBV3-1 (or the pseudogene TRBV3-2) and TRBJ2-2; 11 bases are a match to TRBD2. The sequence came from a woman in her 30s with acute COVID-19. Sequenced material: PBMCs or T cells enriched from blood (not recorded which). CDR3 in DNA: TGTGCCAGCAGCCGCCTTCTAGCGGGAGGAGGGTTTGGCGGGGAGCTGTTTTTT. Translated, it gives CASSRLLAGGGFGGELFF.